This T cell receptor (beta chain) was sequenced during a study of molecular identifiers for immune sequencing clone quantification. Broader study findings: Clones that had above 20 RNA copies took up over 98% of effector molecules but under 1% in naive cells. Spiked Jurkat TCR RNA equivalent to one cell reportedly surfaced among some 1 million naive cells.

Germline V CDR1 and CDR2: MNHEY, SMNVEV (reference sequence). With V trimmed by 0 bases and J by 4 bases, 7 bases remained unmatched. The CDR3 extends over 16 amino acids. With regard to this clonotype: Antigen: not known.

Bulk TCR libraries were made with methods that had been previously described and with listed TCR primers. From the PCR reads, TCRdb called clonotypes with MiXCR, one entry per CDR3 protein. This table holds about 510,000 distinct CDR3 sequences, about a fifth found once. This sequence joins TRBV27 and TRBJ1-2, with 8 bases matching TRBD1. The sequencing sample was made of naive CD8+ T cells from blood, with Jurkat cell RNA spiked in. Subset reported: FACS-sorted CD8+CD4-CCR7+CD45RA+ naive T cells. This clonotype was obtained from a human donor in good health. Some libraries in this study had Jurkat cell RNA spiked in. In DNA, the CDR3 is TGTGCCAGCAGTTTATCCGGTCAGGGGGCTACCTATGGCTACACCTTC. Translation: CASSLSGQGATYGYTF.